These 9 T cell receptor beta chains were all obtained from the same sample, sequenced in a study of T cells expressing NK-cell markers. One entry per CDR3 protein, without DNA, is what TCRdb gives after re-calling the 5' RACE reads. The sample has about 170,000 distinct CDR3 sequences. Source material: blood T cells: a sorted CD56 or NKG2C T cell subset, CD4+ or CD8+ T cells, or bulk PBMC T cells (not recorded which). The receptors were gathered from a man aged 18-69 years in good health.

The rearrangement links TRBV6-5 to TRBJ1-6; TCRdb's D gene call, TRBD1, goes unchecked for lack of DNA. The V gene's germline CDR1 is MNHEY and CDR2 SVGAGI. The length of the CDR3 is 15 residues. The CDR3 loop is CASSYLDSNNSPLHF.

The chain uses TRBV6-4 and TRBJ2-3; TCRdb indicates TRBD2, and absent DNA this call remains unverified. CDR3 size: 15 residues. Germline V lookup: CDR1 MRHNA, CDR2 SNTAGT. The CDR3 region is CASAPGLAETDTQYF.

The gene calls are TRBV5-8 and TRBJ1-5; TCRdb's D call, TRBD1, is unchecked because there is no DNA. This CDR3 is 14 amino acids long. Per the germline V gene, CDR1 is SGHTS and CDR2 is YDEGEE. This CDR3 reads CASSPRRGKQPQHF.

The chain's CDR3 is CASTIGGGDFNEQFF. The V call is TRBV12-3 or TRBV12-4, the J call TRBJ2-1; no DNA is available, so the TRBD1 call from TCRdb remains unchecked. The CDR3 has 15 residues.

The J gene is TRBJ1-2, the V gene TRBV19; TCRdb indicates TRBD1, and absent DNA this call remains unverified. Germline assignment: CDR1 LNHDA and CDR2 SQIVND (reference sequence). The CDR3 length is 15 residues. The CDR3 sequence: CASSIEGQPPYGYTF.

The V call is TRBV29-1, the J call TRBJ2-7; the TCRdb D gene call, TRBD1, has no DNA to confirm it. Germline lookup yields CDR1 SQVTM and CDR2 ANQGSEA. CDR3 length: 14 residues. The CDR3 loop reads CSVEEGAGPYEQYF.

This chain joins TRBV6-1 and TRBJ2-5; absent DNA, TCRdb's TRBD2 call cannot be checked. The CDR3 spans 16 residues. The germline gives CDR1 MNHNS, CDR2 SASEGT. This CDR3 is CASSTRTSGGEETQYF.

The chain recombines TRBV19 with TRBJ2-1; TCRdb reports TRBD1, a call that lacks DNA to check it against. Germline V gene lookup returns CDR1 LNHDA and CDR2 SQIVND (reference sequence). The CDR3 extends over 14 amino acids. The CDR3 reads CASSTGTVNNEQFF.

The genes are TRBV28 and TRBJ2-7; the D call of TRBD1 rests on TCRdb alone, since no DNA is present to check it. The CDR3 totals 14 residues. Germline V gives CDR1 MDHEN, CDR2 SYDVKM. This CDR3 is CASRDRDWVYEQYF.